This entry lists 18 T cell receptor beta chains sequenced from one sample in a study of blood T cell repertoires in COVID-19. The table came from immunoSEQ multiplex PCR; TCRdb's copy has only in-frame clones and leaves some out. Of 24,000 or so clones in the sample, approximately 86% were seen once. The specimen sequenced was peripheral blood. Every receptor here comes from a human donor with acute or convalescent COVID-19. The donor label of this sample is uncertain.

The CDR3 protein is CASSKRQGQETQYF. CDR3 in DNA: TGTGCCAGCAGTAAGAGACAGGGGCAAGAGACCCAGTACTTC. The chain has TRBV27 and TRBJ2-5; TRBD1 aligns across 8 bases. V trimming: 5 bases; J trimming: 2 bases; junction bases outside the gene matches: 4. CDR1 is MNHEY, CDR2 SMNVEV, per germline (reference sequence). The CDR3 consists of 14 residues.

The V call is TRBV5-4, the J call TRBJ2-5; the D is unclear. CDR1 is SGHNT and CDR2 is YYREEE in the germline V gene (reference sequence). The CDR3 is made up of 14 amino acids. V was cut by 4 bases and J by 5 bases, with 15 bases left in between. CDR3 in amino acids: CASSLPAMRETQYF. DNA of the CDR3: TGTGCCAGCAGCCTTCCGGCAATGCGGGAGACCCAGTACTTC. The whole variable domain, remainder taken from reference TRBV5-4 and TRBJ2-5, is ETGVTQSPTHLIKTRGQQVTLRCSSQSGHNTVSWYQQALGQGPQFIFQYYREEENGRGNFPPRFSGLQFPNYSSELNVNALELDDSALYLCASSLPAMRETQYFGPGTRLLVL.

V usage is TRBV6-2 or TRBV6-3 and J usage is TRBJ2-7, with D hard to call. This CDR3 has 11 amino acids. The germline V gene has CDR1 MNHEY and CDR2 SVGEGT. V was clipped by 4 bases and J by 5 bases, with 6 bases between them. CDR3 sequence (DNA): TGTGCCAGCAGTTTAGCCGACGAGCAGTACTTC. Residues: CASSLADEQYF.

The CDR3 region is CASSQAPGALNEQYF. In DNA, the CDR3 is TGTGCCAGCAGCCAAGCGCCAGGGGCGCTGAACGAGCAGTACTTC. The rearrangement uses TRBV3-1 (or the pseudogene TRBV3-2) and TRBJ2-7; a possible D gene is TRBD1 (6 bases). The ends were cut back, 1 base at V and 5 bases at J, with 15 bases in the middle. The CDR3 is 15 residues long. In germline, CDR1 is LGHDT, CDR2 YNNKEL (reference sequence).

The rearrangement uses TRBV7-5 and TRBJ1-2; TRBD1, the table's D call, was not compared with the DNA. TRBV7-5 counts as a pseudogene. This CDR3 has 15 amino acids. As DNA, the CDR3 is TGTGCCATCCGAGCCAGGGGCTCCCATTCTCGTGGCTACACCTTC. It translates to CAIRARGSHSRGYTF.

V gene TRBV7-8 combines with J gene TRBJ2-1, with D perhaps matching TRBD2 (6 bases). V gave up 1 base and J gave up 14 bases, with 12 bases separating them. The CDR3 covers 12 residues. Per germline, CDR1 SGHVS and CDR2 FQNEAQ. CDR3 nucleotides: TGTGCCAGCAGCTTAGGACTAGTTGGTGAGTTCTTC. This encodes CASSLGLVGEFF. Using reference TRBV7-8 and TRBJ2-1 for the parts outside the CDR3, the full variable domain is GAGVSQSPRYKVAKRGQDVALRCDPISGHVSLFWYQQALGQGPEFLTYFQNEAQLDKSGLPSDRFFAERPEGSVSTLKIQRTQQEDSAVYLCASSLGLVGEFFGPGTRLTVL.

CDR3 in DNA: TGTGCCTGGAGTGTACTGGGAGGGTATGGCTACACCTTC. Translated: CAWSVLGGYGYTF. The chain links TRBV30 to TRBJ1-2; D not certain. CDR3 length: 13 amino acids. V gave up 0 bases and J gave up 5 bases, with 10 bases separating them. Germline V gives CDR1 GTSNPN, CDR2 SVGIG (reference sequence).

This clone was observed a handful of times. The chain links TRBV2 to TRBJ1-4, with D unclear. V was pared by 10 bases and J by 0 bases, with 15 bases between. Per germline, CDR1 SNHLY and CDR2 FYNNEI. This CDR3 has 15 amino acids. CDR3 DNA: TGTGCCATTGCCCCACGAGTCGCAACTAATGAAAAACTGTTTTTT. Residues: CAIAPRVATNEKLFF.

This clone was seen once. The rearrangement joins TRBV5-4 to TRBJ2-7; 13 nucleotides line up with TRBD2. V lost 4 bases to trimming and J lost 0 bases; unmatched junction nucleotides: 13. CDR1 is SGHNT, CDR2 YYREEE, per germline (reference sequence). This CDR3 has 19 amino acids. The CDR3 is CASSPGLAGEPRSSYEQYF. DNA of the CDR3: TGTGCCAGCAGCCCCGGACTAGCGGGAGAACCAAGGAGCTCCTACGAGCAGTACTTC.

The J gene is TRBJ1-1, the V gene TRBV10-3; 10 bases are a match to TRBD1. Germline trimming cut 5 bases from V and 5 bases from J; bases unmatched to any gene: 20. Germline V gives CDR1 ENHRY, CDR2 SYGVKD. CDR3 length: 19 amino acids. The CDR3, as DNA: TGTGCCATCAGTTGGGTCCGGTTTGGCGGGACAGGGGAGAGGACTGAAGCTTTCTTT. It yields the protein CAISWVRFGGTGERTEAFF.

V is TRBV11-2 and J is TRBJ1-1, with D maybe TRBD1 (5 bases). CDR1 is SGHAT and CDR2 is FQNNGV in the germline V gene. Trimming shortened V by 3 bases and J by 4 bases, and 12 bases separated the two germline ends. CDR3 length: 14 residues. CDR3 nucleotide sequence: TGTGCCAGCAGCTTCGACAGATTCAGCACTGAAGCTTTCTTT. It encodes CASSFDRFSTEAFF.

V gene TRBV7-3 combines with J gene TRBJ2-7, with D perhaps TRBD1 (5 bases). Germline CDR1 and CDR2: SGHTA and FQGTGA. There are 15 residues in the CDR3. V lost 5 bases to trimming and J lost 2 bases, with 16 bases between them. The CDR3 protein is CASSPNPGSAYEQYF. The CDR3 DNA follows: TGTGCCAGCAGCCCCAATCCAGGGTCCGCCTACGAGCAGTACTTC.

Only one count was recorded for this clone. V and J are TRBV9 and TRBJ1-3; D might be TRBD1 (5 bases). This CDR3 contains 17 residues. From germline, CDR1 is SGDLS and CDR2 YYNGEE. V gave up 1 base and J gave up 0 bases, with 14 bases separating them. CDR3 loop: CASSVTLGGVSGNTIYF. The CDR3 DNA reads as TGTGCCAGCAGCGTAACCCTGGGGGGGGTCTCTGGAAACACCATATATTTT.

CDR3 region: CASSLSYQETQYF. For the CDR3, the DNA is TGTGCCAGCAGTTTATCCTACCAAGAGACCCAGTACTTC. The rearrangement links TRBV27 to TRBJ2-5; no firm D call. CDR1 and CDR2 from the germline V gene are MNHEY and SMNVEV (reference sequence). The CDR3 is 13 amino acids. The germline V and J ends were trimmed by 0 bases and 0 bases, with 2 bases remaining between them.

J is TRBJ2-3 and V is TRBV13, with 13 bases that match TRBD2. The ends lost 5 bases at V and 6 bases at J; junction bases unmatched: 8. The CDR3 consists of 16 residues. Germline values: CDR1 PRHDT, CDR2 FYEKMQ (reference sequence). CDR3 nucleotides: TGTGCCAGCAGCCCCCGGACTAGCGGGAGAGGGGATACGCAGTATTTT. Translated, it gives CASSPRTSGRGDTQYF.

The chain couples TRBV6-5 to TRBJ2-1; 10 bases are shared with TRBD1. This CDR3 is 14 amino acids long. The V segment lost 7 bases and the J segment 5 bases; nucleotides outside the gene matches: 5. CDR1 and CDR2 (germline): MNHEY, SVGAGI. The CDR3 loop is CASNGQGGNNEQFF. CDR3 coding DNA: TGTGCCAGCAATGGACAGGGGGGCAACAATGAGCAGTTCTTC.

This CDR3 is CASSSRDRGRNEQFF. CDR3 nucleotides: TGTGCCAGCAGCTCACGGGACAGGGGGCGCAATGAGCAGTTCTTC. The V and J genes are TRBV7-2 and TRBJ2-1; TRBD1 aligns across 12 bases. The V and J ends lost 4 bases and 6 bases, in that order; junction bases with no gene match: 4. The germline CDR1 and CDR2 sequences are SGHTA and FQGNSA. The CDR3 loop spans 15 amino acids. Combining the CDR3 with reference TRBV7-2 and TRBJ2-1 gives the whole variable domain GAGVSQSPSNKVTEKGKDVELRCDPISGHTALYWYRQSLGQGLEFLIYFQGNSAPDKSGLPSDRFSAERTGGSVSTLTIQRTQQEDSAVYLCASSSRDRGRNEQFFGPGTRLTVL.

This clone occurred a few times. This chain joins TRBV11-3 and TRBJ2-7; D is undetermined. The CDR3 length is 14 residues. Germline V lookup: CDR1 SGHNT, CDR2 YENEEA. Trimming left V 0 bases short and J 0 bases short, with 6 bases between. CDR3 amino acids: CASSLDSSSYEQYF. The CDR3 DNA sequence: TGTGCCAGCAGCTTAGACAGTTCCTCCTACGAGCAGTACTTC.